This T cell receptor beta chain is drawn from a study of shared clonotypes between healthy human individuals. The CDR3 extends over 14 amino acids. Trimming removed 2 bases at V and 5 bases at J, with 13 bases between. Germline CDR1 reads SGDLS; CDR2 reads YYNGEE. The repertoire was sequenced with immunoSEQ multiplex PCR; TCRdb's copy has only in-frame clones and lacks some. The table includes roughly 1,000,000 clones, roughly 74% detected once. Input material: memory CD4+ T cells from PBMCs. Subset meaning: CD45RA-negative fraction. V is TRBV9 and J is TRBJ2-5; D is perhaps TRBD1 (6 bases). The sequence was collected from a man between 18 and 29 years old in good health. Some clones in this sample may be carry-over from other donors' samples. CDR3 sequence: CASSVQGLSETQYF. The CDR3 DNA follows: TGTGCCAGCAGCGTGCAGGGGTTATCCGAGACCCAGTACTTC.